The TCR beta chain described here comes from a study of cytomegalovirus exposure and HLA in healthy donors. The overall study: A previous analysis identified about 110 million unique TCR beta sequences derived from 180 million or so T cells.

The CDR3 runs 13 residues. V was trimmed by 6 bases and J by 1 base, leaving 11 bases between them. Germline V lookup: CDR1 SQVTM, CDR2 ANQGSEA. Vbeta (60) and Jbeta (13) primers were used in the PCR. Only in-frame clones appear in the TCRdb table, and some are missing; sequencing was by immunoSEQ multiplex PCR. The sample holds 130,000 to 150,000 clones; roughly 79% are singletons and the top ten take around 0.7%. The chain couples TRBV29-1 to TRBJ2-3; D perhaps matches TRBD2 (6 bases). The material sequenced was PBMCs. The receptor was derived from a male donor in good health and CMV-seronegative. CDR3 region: CSVRAGGTDTQYF. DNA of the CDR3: TGCAGCGTCAGAGCGGGTGGCACAGATACGCAGTATTTT.